This T cell receptor beta chain derives from a study of T cell repertoires in cytomegalovirus infection. Study-level information: Based on public TCR beta signatures, there were indications of CMV infection and of a matching HLA type.

Points from the study as a whole: There were HLA-C-restricted CMV-specific TCR beta clonotypes dominating the ex vivo response.

The CDR3 spans 16 residues. The V and J ends lost 1 base and 3 bases, in that order; junction bases with no gene match: 5. There are a few counts of this clonotype. Its specificity is not known. TCRdb passed the reads through MiXCR, listing each CDR3 protein once. The sample includes a few hundred thousand distinct CDR3 sequences, roughly 29% seen only once; the top ten take approximately 13%. This TCR was recovered from a human donor in good health (CMV status not recorded). Some clones in this sample may be carry-over from other donors' samples. Sequencing used PBMCs. The chain recombines TRBV12-3 or TRBV12-4 with TRBJ1-1; 10 nucleotides match TRBD1. The CDR3 spells CASSLETGGLDTEAFF. The CDR3 coding sequence is TGTGCCAGCAGTTTAGAGACAGGGGGCCTGGACACTGAAGCTTTCTTT.